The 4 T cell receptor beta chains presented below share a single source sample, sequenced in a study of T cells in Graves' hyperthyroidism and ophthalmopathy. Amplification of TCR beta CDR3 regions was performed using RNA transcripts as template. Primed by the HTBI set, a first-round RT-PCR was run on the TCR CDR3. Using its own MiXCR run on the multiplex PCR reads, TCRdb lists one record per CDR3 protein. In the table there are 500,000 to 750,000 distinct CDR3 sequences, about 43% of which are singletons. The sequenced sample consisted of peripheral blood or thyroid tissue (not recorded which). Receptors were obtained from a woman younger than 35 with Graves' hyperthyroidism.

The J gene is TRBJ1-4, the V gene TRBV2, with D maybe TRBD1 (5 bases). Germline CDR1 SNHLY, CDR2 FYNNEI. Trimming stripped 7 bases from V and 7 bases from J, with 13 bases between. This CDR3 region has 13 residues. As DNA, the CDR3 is TGTGCCAGCACCATGGGGGAGGGTGAAAAACTGTTTTTT. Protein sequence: CASTMGEGEKLFF.

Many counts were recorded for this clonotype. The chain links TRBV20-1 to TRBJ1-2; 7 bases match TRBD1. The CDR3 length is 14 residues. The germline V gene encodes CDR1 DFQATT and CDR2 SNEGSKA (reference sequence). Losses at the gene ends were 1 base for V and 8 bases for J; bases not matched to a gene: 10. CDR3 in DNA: TGCAGTGCTAGAGCTTTGACAGGGTGGAGCGGCTACACCTTC. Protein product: CSARALTGWSGYTF.

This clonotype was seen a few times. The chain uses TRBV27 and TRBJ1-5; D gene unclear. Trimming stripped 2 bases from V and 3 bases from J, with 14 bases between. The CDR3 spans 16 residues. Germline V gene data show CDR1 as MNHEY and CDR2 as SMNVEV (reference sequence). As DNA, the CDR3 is TGTGCCAGCAGTTTACCTTCTGGCCCGTCCAATCAGCCCCAGCATTTT. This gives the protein CASSLPSGPSNQPQHF.

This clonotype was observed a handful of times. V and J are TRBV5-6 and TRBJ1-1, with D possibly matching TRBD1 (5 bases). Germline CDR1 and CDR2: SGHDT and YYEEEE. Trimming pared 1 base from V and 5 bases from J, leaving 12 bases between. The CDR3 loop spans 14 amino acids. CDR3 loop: CASSLTGGETEAFF. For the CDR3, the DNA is TGTGCCAGCAGCTTGACAGGCGGAGAGACTGAAGCTTTCTTT.